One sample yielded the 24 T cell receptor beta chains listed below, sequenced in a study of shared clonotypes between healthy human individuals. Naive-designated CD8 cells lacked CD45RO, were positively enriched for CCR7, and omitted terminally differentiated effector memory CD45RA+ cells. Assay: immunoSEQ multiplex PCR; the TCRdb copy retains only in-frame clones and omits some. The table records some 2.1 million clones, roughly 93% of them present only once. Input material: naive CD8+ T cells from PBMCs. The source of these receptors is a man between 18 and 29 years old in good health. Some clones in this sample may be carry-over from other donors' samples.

The CDR3 is CASSYSFRQYGYTF. CDR3 bases: TGTGCCAGCAGTTACTCGTTCCGTCAGTATGGCTACACCTTC. The V gene is TRBV6-6, the J gene TRBJ1-2; D is unresolved. The CDR3 is made up of 14 amino acids. V lost 0 bases, J lost 5 bases, and 10 bases lay in between. Germline V gene lookup returns CDR1 MNHNY and CDR2 SVGAGI (reference sequence).

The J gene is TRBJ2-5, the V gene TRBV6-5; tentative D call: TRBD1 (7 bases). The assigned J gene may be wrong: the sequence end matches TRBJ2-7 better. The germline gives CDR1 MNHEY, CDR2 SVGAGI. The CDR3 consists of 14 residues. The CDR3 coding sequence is TGTGCCAGCAGTTCAGGGGGGCTAGACTACGAGCAGTACTTC. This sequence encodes CASSSGGLDYEQYF.

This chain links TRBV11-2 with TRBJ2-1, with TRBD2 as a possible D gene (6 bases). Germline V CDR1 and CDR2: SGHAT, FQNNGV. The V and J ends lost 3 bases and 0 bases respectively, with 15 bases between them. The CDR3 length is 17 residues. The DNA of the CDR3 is TGTGCCAGCAGCTTCCGACGGGGGATCGGCTCCTACAATGAGCAGTTCTTC. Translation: CASSFRRGIGSYNEQFF.

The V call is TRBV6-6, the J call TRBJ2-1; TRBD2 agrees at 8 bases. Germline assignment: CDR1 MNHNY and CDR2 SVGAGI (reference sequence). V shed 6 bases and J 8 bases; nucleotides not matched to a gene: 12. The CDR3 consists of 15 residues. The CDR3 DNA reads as TGTGCCAGCAGGCCACCGGGACTAGTACCCGATGAGCAGTTCTTC. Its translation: CASRPPGLVPDEQFF.

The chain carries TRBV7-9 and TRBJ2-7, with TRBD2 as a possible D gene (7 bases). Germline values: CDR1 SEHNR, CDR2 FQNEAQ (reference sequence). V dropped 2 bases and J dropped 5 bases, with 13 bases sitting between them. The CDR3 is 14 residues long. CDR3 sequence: CASSLTGGQHEQYF. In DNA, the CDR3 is TGTGCCAGCAGCTTAACGGGAGGACAGCACGAGCAGTACTTC.

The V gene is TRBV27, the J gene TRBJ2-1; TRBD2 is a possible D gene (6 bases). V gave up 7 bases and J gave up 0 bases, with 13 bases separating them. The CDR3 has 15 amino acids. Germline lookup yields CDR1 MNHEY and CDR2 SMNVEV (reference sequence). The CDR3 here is CASMGRGSSYNEQFF. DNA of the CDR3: TGTGCCAGCATGGGGCGGGGTAGCTCCTACAATGAGCAGTTCTTC.

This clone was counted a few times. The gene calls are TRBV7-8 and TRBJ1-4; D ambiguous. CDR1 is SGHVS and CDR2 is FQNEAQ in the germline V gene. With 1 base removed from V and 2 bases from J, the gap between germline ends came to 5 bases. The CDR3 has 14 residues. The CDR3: CASSLVVTNEKLFF. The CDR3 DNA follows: TGTGCCAGCAGCTTAGTGGTTACTAATGAAAAACTGTTTTTT.

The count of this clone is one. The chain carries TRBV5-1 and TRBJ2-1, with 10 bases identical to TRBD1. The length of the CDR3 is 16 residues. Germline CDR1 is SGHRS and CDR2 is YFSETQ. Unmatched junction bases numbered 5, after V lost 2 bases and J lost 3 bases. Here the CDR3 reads CASSFLGDRGYNEQFF. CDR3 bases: TGCGCCAGCAGCTTTTTAGGGGACAGGGGCTACAATGAGCAGTTCTTC.

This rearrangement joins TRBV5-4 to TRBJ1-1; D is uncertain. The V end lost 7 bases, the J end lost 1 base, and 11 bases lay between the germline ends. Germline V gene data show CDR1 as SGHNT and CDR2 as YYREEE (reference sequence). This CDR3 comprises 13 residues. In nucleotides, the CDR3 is TGTGCCAGCCTCTCACGGCCGAACACTGAAGCTTTCTTT. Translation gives CASLSRPNTEAFF.

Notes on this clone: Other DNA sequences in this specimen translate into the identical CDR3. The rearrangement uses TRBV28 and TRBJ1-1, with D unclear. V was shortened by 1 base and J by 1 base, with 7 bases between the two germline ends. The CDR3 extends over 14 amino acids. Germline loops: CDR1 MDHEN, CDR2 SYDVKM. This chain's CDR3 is CASSLFDGNTEAFF. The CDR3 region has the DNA TGTGCCAGCAGTTTATTCGACGGGAACACTGAAGCTTTCTTT.

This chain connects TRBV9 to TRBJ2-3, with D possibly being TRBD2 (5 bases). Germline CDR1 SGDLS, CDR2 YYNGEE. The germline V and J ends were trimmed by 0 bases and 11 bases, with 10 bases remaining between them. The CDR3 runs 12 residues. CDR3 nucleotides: TGTGCCAGCAGCGTAGAACCACGGGAGCAGTATTTT. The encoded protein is CASSVEPREQYF.

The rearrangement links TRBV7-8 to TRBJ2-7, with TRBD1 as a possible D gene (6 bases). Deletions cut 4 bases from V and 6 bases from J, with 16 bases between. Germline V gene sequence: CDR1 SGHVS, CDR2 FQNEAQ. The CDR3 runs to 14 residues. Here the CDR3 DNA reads TGTGCCAGCAGCTCTCCGGGACACCAGCCCGAGCAGTACTTC. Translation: CASSSPGHQPEQYF.

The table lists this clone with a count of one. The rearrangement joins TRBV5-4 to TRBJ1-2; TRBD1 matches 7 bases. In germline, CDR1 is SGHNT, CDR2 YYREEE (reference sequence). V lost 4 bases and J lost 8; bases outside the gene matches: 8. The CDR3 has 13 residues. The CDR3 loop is CASSARDSKGYTF. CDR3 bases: TGTGCCAGCAGCGCCCGGGACAGTAAAGGCTACACCTTC.

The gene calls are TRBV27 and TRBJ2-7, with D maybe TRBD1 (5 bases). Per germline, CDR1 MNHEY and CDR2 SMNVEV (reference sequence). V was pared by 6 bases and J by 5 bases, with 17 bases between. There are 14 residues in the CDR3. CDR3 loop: CASSRLDSQHEQYF. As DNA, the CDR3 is TGTGCCAGCAGCCGCCTTGACAGTCAACACGAGCAGTACTTC.

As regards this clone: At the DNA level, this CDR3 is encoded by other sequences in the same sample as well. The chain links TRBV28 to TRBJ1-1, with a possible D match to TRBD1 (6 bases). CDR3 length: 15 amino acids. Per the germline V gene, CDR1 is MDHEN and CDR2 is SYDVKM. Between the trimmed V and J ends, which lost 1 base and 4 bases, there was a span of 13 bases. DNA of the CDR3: TGTGCCAGCAGTTTATTAGGGGGATGGGGCACTGAAGCTTTCTTT. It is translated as CASSLLGGWGTEAFF.

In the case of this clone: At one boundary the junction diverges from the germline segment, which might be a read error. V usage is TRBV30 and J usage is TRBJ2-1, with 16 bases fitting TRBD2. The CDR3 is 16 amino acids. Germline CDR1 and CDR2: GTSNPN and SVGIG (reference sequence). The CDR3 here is CAWRGLAGGGWNEQFF. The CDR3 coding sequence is TGTGCATGGAGGGGACTAGCGGGAGGGGGATGGAATGAGCAGTTCTTC.

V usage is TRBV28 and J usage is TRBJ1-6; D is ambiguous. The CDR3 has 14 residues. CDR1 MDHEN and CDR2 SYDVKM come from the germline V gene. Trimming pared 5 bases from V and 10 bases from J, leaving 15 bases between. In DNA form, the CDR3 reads TGTGCCAGCAGTGACCGGCTCTCTGGATCACCCCTCCACTTT. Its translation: CASSDRLSGSPLHF.

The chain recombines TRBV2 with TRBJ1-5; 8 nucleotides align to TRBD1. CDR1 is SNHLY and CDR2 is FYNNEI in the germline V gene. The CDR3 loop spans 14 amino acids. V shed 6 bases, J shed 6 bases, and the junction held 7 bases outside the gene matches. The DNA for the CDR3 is TGTGCCAGCAGGGAACAGGGGGTCGGTCAGCCCCAGCATTTT. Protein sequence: CASREQGVGQPQHF.

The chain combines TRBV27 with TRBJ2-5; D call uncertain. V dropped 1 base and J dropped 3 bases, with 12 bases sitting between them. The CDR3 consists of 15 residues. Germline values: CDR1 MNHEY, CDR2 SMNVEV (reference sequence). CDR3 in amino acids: CASSLLGAAEETQYF. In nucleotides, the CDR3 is TGTGCCAGCAGTTTATTGGGTGCGGCGGAAGAGACCCAGTACTTC.

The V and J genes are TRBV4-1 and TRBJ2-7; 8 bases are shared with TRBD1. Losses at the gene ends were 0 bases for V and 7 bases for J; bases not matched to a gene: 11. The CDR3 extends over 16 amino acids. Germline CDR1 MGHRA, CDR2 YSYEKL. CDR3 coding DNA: TGCGCCAGCAGCCAAGATCTAGCAGGGGGCAGATTGGAGCAGTACTTC. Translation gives CASSQDLAGGRLEQYF.

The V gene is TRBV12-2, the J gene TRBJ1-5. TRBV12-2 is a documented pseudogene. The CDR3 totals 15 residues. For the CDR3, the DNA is TGTGCAAGTCGCTTAGCCGGACGGGGCAATCAGCCCCAGCATTTT. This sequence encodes CASRLAGRGNQPQHF.

CDR3 bases: TGCGCCAGCAGCTTGACAGGCCGTACCGCCTACGAGCAGTACTTC. Amino acid sequence: CASSLTGRTAYEQYF. This rearrangement joins TRBV5-1 to TRBJ2-7, with D possibly matching TRBD1 (5 bases). V lost 1 base and J lost 2, with 13 bases in between. This CDR3 is 15 amino acids long. In germline, CDR1 is SGHRS, CDR2 YFSETQ.

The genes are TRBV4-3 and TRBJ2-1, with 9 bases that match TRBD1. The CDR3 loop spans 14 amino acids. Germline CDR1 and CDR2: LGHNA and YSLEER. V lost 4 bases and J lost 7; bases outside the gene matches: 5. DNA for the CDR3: TGCGCCAGCAGCCCCGGGACAGGGCGAAATGAGCAGTTCTTC. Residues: CASSPGTGRNEQFF.

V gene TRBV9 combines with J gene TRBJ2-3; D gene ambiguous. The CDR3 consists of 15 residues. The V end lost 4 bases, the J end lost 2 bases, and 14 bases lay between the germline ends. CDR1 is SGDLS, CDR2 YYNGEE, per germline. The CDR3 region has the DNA TGTGCCAGCAGCCCAGACGGCAACCCCACAGATACGCAGTATTTT. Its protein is CASSPDGNPTDTQYF.